These 14 T cell receptor beta chains share one sample of origin, sequenced in a study of post-analysis software for immune sequencing data. Whole-study results and caveats: Five or six TRBV segments were significantly more frequent in patients than in controls. TRBV5-6, TRBV5-1 and TRBV20-1 were among these segments.

Which antigens these TCRs recognize remains unknown. Tagging with unique molecular identifiers was a feature of the TCR beta cDNA libraries. TCRdb recomputed calls from the PCR reads with MiXCR, one row per CDR3 protein. The sample has roughly 670,000 distinct CDR3 sequences; around 64% are singletons. The sequenced sample consisted of blood. These receptors originate from a girl aged 2 to 10 with multiple sclerosis.

This clonotype was seen only once. The chain has TRBV20-1 and TRBJ2-3, with 11 bases that match TRBD2. The CDR3 extends over 13 amino acids. The germline gives CDR1 DFQATT, CDR2 SNEGSKA (reference sequence). The CDR3 region is CGTSGPPLDTQYF. Here the CDR3 DNA reads TGCGGGACTAGCGGTCCACCCCTCGATACGCAGTATTTT.

This clonotype was detected a few times. V and J are TRBV10-2 and TRBJ2-1, with D perhaps matching TRBD1 or TRBD2 (5 bases each). Germline CDR1 is WSHSY and CDR2 is SAAADI. The V and J ends lost 0 bases and 6 bases respectively, with 12 bases between them. The length of the CDR3 is 15 residues. This CDR3 reads CASSESRGGSNEQFF. The CDR3 DNA reads TGCGCCAGCAGTGAGTCCCGGGGCGGCTCCAATGAGCAGTTCTTC.

The gene calls are TRBV7-2 and TRBJ2-3; 7 nucleotides line up with TRBD2. The CDR3 consists of 15 residues. The ends lost 0 bases at V and 4 bases at J; junction bases unmatched: 4. Germline CDR1 is SGHTA and CDR2 is FQGNSA. Written as DNA, the CDR3 is TGTGCCAGCAGCTTAGCTGGGCGGGAGTCAGATACGCAGTATTTT. Its translation: CASSLAGRESDTQYF.

This clonotype was recorded many times. This chain links TRBV4-3 with TRBJ2-3; 12 bases map to TRBD2. V shed 0 bases and J 4 bases; nucleotides not matched to a gene: 2. This CDR3 contains 16 residues. Germline V gives CDR1 LGHNA, CDR2 YSLEER. CDR3 in amino acids: CASSQDLAGGPDTQYF. CDR3 DNA sequence: TGCGCCAGCAGCCAAGATCTAGCGGGGGGGCCAGATACGCAGTATTTT.

This clonotype was counted only a few times. The CDR3 is CASSLAQPLRDRDNEQFF. The CDR3 DNA is TGTGCCAGCAGCTTAGCGCAACCCCTGCGGGACAGGGACAATGAGCAGTTCTTC. The J gene is TRBJ2-1, the V gene TRBV7-8; 9 positions agree with TRBD1. The CDR3 runs 18 residues. The J segment lost 5 bases and the V segment lost 0 bases, leaving 11 bases of the junction unmatched. Germline V gene sequence: CDR1 SGHVS, CDR2 FQNEAQ.

A single count supports this clonotype. The genes are TRBV20-1 and TRBJ1-2; the match to TRBD1 covers 9 bases. CDR3 length: 16 amino acids. The trim removed 6 bases at V and 4 bases at J, leaving 15 bases unmatched. CDR1 is DFQATT, CDR2 SNEGSKA, per germline (reference sequence). The CDR3 reads CSAVTGGASRPYGYTF. For the CDR3, the DNA is TGCAGTGCGGTCACAGGGGGCGCTTCGCGACCCTATGGCTACACCTTC.

The sample holds a few counts of this clonotype. This chain connects TRBV20-1 to TRBJ2-5; 10 bases fit TRBD1. V shed 4 bases, J shed 5 bases, and the junction held 4 bases outside the gene matches. Germline lookup yields CDR1 DFQATT and CDR2 SNEGSKA (reference sequence). The CDR3 has 13 residues. CDR3 bases: TGCAGTGCTAAGGGACAGGGGTGGGAGACCCAGTACTTC. It encodes CSAKGQGWETQYF.

DNA of the CDR3: TGCAGTGCCGGGGCCAGTCTCACAGATACGCAGTATTTT. Its translation: CSAGASLTDTQYF. The chain is built from TRBV20-1 and TRBJ2-3; D assignment may be TRBD1 or TRBD2 (5 bases each). Trimming pared 6 bases from V and 2 bases from J, leaving 12 bases between. Germline V lookup: CDR1 DFQATT, CDR2 SNEGSKA (reference sequence). The CDR3 runs to 13 residues.

The rearrangement uses TRBV20-1 and TRBJ2-3, with 9 positions matching TRBD1. The CDR3 loop spans 15 amino acids. Losses at the gene ends were 6 bases for V and 5 bases for J; bases not matched to a gene: 12. Germline V lookup: CDR1 DFQATT, CDR2 SNEGSKA (reference sequence). The CDR3 DNA reads TGCAGTGCCAATTCCCCGGGACAGGGAATAGATACGCAGTATTTT. The encoded protein is CSANSPGQGIDTQYF.

The gene calls are TRBV29-1 and TRBJ2-1; D gene ambiguous. The CDR3 consists of 14 residues. Germline lookup yields CDR1 SQVTM and CDR2 ANQGSEA. V was shortened by 5 bases and J by 3 bases, with 14 bases between the two germline ends. The CDR3 DNA reads TGCAGCGTTCCCGACAATAGGGACTACAATGAGCAGTTCTTC. Translated, it gives CSVPDNRDYNEQFF.

The J gene is TRBJ2-3, the V gene TRBV5-1, with 7 bases fitting TRBD2. Looked up from germline, CDR1 is SGHRS and CDR2 is YFSETQ. The CDR3 contains 14 residues. With V trimmed by 0 bases and J by 4 bases, 2 bases remained unmatched. CDR3 DNA sequence: TGCGCCAGCAGCTTGGATAGCGGGCCAGATACGCAGTATTTT. Translating it yields CASSLDSGPDTQYF.

This clonotype was picked up a small number of times. The V and J genes are TRBV7-3 and TRBJ1-2; 7 bases are a match to TRBD1. The CDR3 covers 14 residues. Germline V gene data show CDR1 as SGHTA and CDR2 as FQGTGA. The V and J ends lost 6 bases and 8 bases, in that order; junction bases with no gene match: 12. The CDR3 nucleotides read TGTGCCAGCAGTCCGGACAGGACTGTTGGGGGCTACACCTTC. Translating gives CASSPDRTVGGYTF.

This rearrangement joins TRBV6-5 to TRBJ2-5; D perhaps matches TRBD2 (5 bases). The V end was cut by 6 bases, the J end by 5 bases, with 13 bases between. The CDR3 is 13 residues long. Germline V lookup: CDR1 MNHEY, CDR2 SVGAGI. The CDR3 is CASRDGVAETQYF. In DNA, the CDR3 is TGTGCCAGCAGAGACGGGGTCGCGGAGACCCAGTACTTC.

The chain uses TRBV4-1 and TRBJ2-5, with a possible D match to TRBD2 (6 bases). The CDR3 runs to 16 residues. Germline assignment: CDR1 MGHRA and CDR2 YSYEKL. V lost 3 bases, J lost 1 base, and 15 bases lay in between. The CDR3 is CASSHTGSSVQETQYF. The CDR3, as DNA: TGCGCCAGCAGCCACACGGGCTCTAGCGTCCAAGAGACCCAGTACTTC.